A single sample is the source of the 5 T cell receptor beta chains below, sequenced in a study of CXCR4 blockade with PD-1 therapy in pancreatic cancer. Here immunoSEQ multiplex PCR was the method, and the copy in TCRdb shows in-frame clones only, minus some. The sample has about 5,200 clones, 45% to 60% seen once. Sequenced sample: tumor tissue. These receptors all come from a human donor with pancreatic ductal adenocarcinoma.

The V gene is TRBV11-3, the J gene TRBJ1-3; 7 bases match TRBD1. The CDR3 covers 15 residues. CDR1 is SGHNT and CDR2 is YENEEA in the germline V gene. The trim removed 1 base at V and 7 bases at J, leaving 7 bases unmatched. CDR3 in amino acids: CASSLVGGGPNTIYF. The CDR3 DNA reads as TGTGCCAGCAGCTTAGTTGGAGGGGGCCCTAACACCATATATTTT.

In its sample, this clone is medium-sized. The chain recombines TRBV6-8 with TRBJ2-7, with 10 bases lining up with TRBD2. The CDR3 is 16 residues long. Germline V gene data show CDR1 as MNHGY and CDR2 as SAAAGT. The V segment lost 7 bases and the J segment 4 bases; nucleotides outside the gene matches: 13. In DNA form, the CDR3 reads TGTGCCAGCACCAAGACTAGCGGGCACGGGGGGTACGAGCAGTACTTC. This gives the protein CASTKTSGHGGYEQYF.

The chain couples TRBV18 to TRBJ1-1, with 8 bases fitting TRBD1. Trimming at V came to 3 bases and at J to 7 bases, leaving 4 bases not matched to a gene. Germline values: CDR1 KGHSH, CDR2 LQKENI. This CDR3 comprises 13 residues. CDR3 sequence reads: CASSPVQGGEAFF. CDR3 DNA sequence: TGTGCCAGCTCACCGGTACAGGGGGGTGAAGCTTTCTTT.

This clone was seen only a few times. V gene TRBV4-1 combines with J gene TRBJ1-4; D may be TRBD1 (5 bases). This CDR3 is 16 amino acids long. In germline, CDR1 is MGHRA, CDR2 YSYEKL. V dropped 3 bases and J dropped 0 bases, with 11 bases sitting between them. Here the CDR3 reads CASSHTSGTTNEKLFF. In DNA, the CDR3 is TGCGCCAGCAGCCACACTTCAGGGACAACTAATGAAAAACTGTTTTTT.

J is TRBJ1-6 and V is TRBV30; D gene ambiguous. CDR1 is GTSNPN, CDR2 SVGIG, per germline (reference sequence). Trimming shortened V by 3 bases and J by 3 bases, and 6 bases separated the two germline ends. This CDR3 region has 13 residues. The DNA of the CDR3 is TGTGCCTGGAGAGAGGGCTATAATTCACCCCTCCACTTT. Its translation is CAWREGYNSPLHF.